This T cell receptor (beta chain) was sequenced for a study of blood T cell repertoires in COVID-19. Whole-study context: Samples taken during acute and convalescent COVID-19 were collected in the United States, Italy and Spain.

The CDR3 is made up of 10 amino acids. The germline CDR1 and CDR2 sequences are DFQATT and SNEGSKA (reference sequence). With 6 bases removed from V and 8 bases from J, the gap between germline ends came to 10 bases. Cohort 3 recovered donors had two negative PCRs, clearance, or symptom resolution. The data were produced by immunoSEQ multiplex PCR, yet TCRdb's version contains in-frame clones alone and is incomplete. The top ten clones hold about 5% of a sample with 300,000 to 350,000 clones, 80% to 90% of them seen once. The rearrangement links TRBV20-1 to TRBJ1-2; D unclear. This clonotype originated in a man younger than 40 who had recovered from COVID-19. Sequencing was performed on PBMCs or T cells enriched from blood (not recorded which). The CDR3: CSAPGRGYTF. The CDR3 DNA reads as TGCAGTGCCCCGGGAAGGGGCTACACCTTC.